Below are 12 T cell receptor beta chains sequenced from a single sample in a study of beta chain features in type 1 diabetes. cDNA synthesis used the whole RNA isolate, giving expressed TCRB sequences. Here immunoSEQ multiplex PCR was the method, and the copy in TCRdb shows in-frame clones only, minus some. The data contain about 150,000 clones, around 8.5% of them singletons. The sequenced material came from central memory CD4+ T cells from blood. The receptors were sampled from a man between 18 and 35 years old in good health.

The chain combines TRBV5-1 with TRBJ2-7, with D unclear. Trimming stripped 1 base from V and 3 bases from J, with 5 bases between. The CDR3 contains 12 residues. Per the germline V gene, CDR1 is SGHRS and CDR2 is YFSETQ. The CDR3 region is CASSLPGYEQYF. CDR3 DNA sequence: TGCGCCAGCAGCTTGCCGGGCTACGAGCAGTACTTC.

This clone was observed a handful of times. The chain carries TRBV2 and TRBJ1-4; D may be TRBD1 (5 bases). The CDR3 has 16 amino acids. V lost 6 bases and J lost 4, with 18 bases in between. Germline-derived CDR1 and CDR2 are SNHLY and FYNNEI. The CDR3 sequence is CASRHDRGKDNEKLFF. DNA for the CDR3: TGTGCCAGCAGACACGACAGAGGCAAGGATAATGAAAAACTGTTTTTT. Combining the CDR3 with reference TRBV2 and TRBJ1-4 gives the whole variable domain EPEVTQTPSHQVTQMGQEVILRCVPISNHLYFYWYRQILGQKVEFLVSFYNNEISEKSEIFDDQFSVERPDGSNFTLKIRSTKLEDSAMYFCASRHDRGKDNEKLFFGSGTQLSVL.

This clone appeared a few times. The CDR3, as DNA: TGTGCCAGTGCCCCGGGGGTTGTCACCGGGGAGCTGTTTTTT. Translated: CASAPGVVTGELFF. This rearrangement joins TRBV19 to TRBJ2-2; weak D call: TRBD2 (6 bases). V lost 8 bases and J lost 4, with 14 bases in between. The CDR3 runs 14 residues. In germline, CDR1 is LNHDA, CDR2 SQIVND (reference sequence).

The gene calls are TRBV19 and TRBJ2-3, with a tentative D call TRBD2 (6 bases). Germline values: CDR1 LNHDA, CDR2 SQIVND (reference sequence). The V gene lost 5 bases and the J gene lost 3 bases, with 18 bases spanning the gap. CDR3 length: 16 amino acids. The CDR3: CASSRYRGEWTDTQYF. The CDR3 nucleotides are TGTGCCAGTAGTCGTTACCGCGGGGAGTGGACAGATACGCAGTATTTT.

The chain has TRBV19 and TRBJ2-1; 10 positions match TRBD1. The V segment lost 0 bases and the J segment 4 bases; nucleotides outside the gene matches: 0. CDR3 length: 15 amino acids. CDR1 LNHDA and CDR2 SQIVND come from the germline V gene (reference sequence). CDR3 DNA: TGTGCCAGTAGTATAGAGGACAGGGGGTACAATGAGCAGTTCTTC. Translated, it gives CASSIEDRGYNEQFF. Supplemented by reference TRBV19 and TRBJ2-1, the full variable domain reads DGGITQSPKYLFRKEGQNVTLSCEQNLNHDAMYWYRQDPGQGLRLIYYSQIVNDFQKGDIAEGYSVSREKKESFPLTVTSAQKNPTAFYLCASSIEDRGYNEQFFGPGTRLTVL.

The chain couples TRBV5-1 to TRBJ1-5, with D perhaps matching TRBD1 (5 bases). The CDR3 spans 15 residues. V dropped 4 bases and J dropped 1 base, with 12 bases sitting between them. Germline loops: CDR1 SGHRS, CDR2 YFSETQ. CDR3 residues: CASSLTGQSNQPQHF. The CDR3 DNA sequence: TGCGCCAGCAGCCTTACAGGTCAAAGCAATCAGCCCCAGCATTTT.

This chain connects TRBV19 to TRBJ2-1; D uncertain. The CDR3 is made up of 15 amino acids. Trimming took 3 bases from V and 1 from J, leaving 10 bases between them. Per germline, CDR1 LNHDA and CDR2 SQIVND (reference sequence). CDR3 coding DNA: TGTGCCAGTAGTATCTTCGACTCTTCCTACAATGAGCAGTTCTTC. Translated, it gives CASSIFDSSYNEQFF.

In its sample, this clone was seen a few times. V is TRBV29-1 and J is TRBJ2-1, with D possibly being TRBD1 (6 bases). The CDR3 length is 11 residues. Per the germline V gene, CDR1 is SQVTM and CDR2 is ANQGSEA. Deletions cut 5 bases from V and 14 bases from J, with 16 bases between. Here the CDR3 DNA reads TGCAGCGTTAGCAGGGGAATTGTCAAGTTCTTC. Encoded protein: CSVSRGIVKFF.

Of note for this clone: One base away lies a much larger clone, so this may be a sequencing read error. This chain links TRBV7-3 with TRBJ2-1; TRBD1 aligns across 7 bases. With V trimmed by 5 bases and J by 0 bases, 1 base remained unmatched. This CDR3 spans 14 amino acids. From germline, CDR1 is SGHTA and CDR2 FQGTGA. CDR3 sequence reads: CASSRDSSYNEQFF. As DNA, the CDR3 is TGTGCCAGCAGCCGGGACAGCTCCTACAATGAGCAGTTCTTC.

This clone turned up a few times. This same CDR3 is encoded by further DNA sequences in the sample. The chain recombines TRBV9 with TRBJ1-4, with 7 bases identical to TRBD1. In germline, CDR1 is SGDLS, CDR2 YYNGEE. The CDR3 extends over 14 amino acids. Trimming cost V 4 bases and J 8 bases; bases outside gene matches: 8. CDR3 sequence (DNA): TGTGCCAGCAGCCCCCGACAGGGCGACGAAAAACTGTTTTTT. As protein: CASSPRQGDEKLFF. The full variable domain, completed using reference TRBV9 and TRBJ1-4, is DSGVTQTPKHLITATGQRVTLRCSPRSGDLSVYWYQQSLDQGLQFLIQYYNGEERAKGNILERFSAQQFPDLHSELNLSSLELGDSALYFCASSPRQGDEKLFFGSGTQLSVL.

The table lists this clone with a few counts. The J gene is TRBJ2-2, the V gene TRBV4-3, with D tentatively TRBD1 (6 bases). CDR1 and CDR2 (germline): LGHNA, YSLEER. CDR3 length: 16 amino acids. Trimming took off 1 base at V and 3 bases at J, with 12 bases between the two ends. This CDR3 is CASSQVGAGYTGELFF. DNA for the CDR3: TGCGCCAGCAGCCAAGTGGGGGCCGGATACACCGGGGAGCTGTTTTTT.

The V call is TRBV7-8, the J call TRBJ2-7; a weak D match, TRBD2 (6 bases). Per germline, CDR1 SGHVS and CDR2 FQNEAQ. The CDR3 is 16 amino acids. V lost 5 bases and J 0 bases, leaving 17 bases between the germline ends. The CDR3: CASSRSGVSSSYEQYF. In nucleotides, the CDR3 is TGTGCCAGCAGCCGTTCGGGGGTATCTAGCTCCTACGAGCAGTACTTC.